A single sample gave rise to the 12 T cell receptor beta chains below, sequenced in a study of T cells in pancreatic ductal adenocarcinoma. Generated by immunoSEQ multiplex PCR, the TCRdb table keeps only in-frame clones and is missing some. The table includes 97,000 or so clones, roughly 95% detected once. No neoadjuvant therapy was given to the selected pancreatic ductal adenocarcinoma patients before their surgery. The sample taken for sequencing was PBMCs. Source of these receptors: a human donor with pancreatic ductal adenocarcinoma.

This chain uses TRBV18 with TRBJ2-1; possibly TRBD2 for D (6 bases). Trimming cost V 0 bases and J 2 bases, with 11 bases left between them. The CDR3 has 16 amino acids. Germline V gene sequence: CDR1 KGHSH, CDR2 LQKENI. The CDR3 nucleotides are TGTGCCAGCTCACCACCTAGGGTAGCGGCCTACAATGAGCAGTTCTTC. Its translation: CASSPPRVAAYNEQFF.

The chain employs TRBV7-9 and TRBJ2-7, with TRBD1 matching over 7 bases. After removal of 4 bases from V and 2 bases from J, the junction contained 2 bases not matched to a gene. The CDR3 extends over 13 amino acids. Per the germline V gene, CDR1 is SEHNR and CDR2 is FQNEAQ (reference sequence). The DNA for the CDR3 is TGTGCCAGCAGCTCGGGACAGCCCTACGAGCAGTACTTC. This sequence encodes CASSSGQPYEQYF.

This rearrangement joins TRBV30 to TRBJ2-1; D possibly corresponds to TRBD2 (5 bases). V was shortened by 7 bases and J by 8 bases, with 12 bases between the two germline ends. Germline values: CDR1 GTSNPN, CDR2 SVGIG (reference sequence). This CDR3 has 11 residues. The CDR3 protein is CAYRRTHEQFF. CDR3 sequence (DNA): TGTGCCTACCGGAGGACTCATGAGCAGTTCTTC.

The rearrangement joins TRBV6-6 to TRBJ1-1; 7 nucleotides match TRBD1. Germline V lookup: CDR1 MNHNY, CDR2 SVGAGI (reference sequence). The CDR3 is made up of 13 amino acids. The trim removed 5 bases at V and 3 bases at J, leaving 3 bases unmatched. The CDR3 DNA reads as TGTGCCAGCAGTCGCAGGGGGGACACTGAAGCTTTCTTT. It translates to CASSRRGDTEAFF.

The genes are TRBV2 and TRBJ1-4; the D is unclear. Deletions cut 6 bases from V and 0 bases from J, with 11 bases between. The CDR3 contains 15 residues. CDR1 and CDR2 (germline): SNHLY, FYNNEI. The CDR3 DNA reads TGTGCCAGCAGCGCCCGACTTGCAACTAATGAAAAACTGTTTTTT. This codes for CASSARLATNEKLFF.

The gene calls are TRBV28 and TRBJ2-2; no clear D gene. The CDR3 length is 14 residues. Trimming removed 9 bases at V and 4 bases at J, with 15 bases between. In germline, CDR1 is MDHEN, CDR2 SYDVKM. The CDR3 DNA is TGTGCCAGTAGCCCATTCTTGAGCACCGGGGAGCTGTTTTTT. It yields the protein CASSPFLSTGELFF.

This rearrangement joins TRBV4-2 to TRBJ1-1; the D gene is possibly TRBD1 (6 bases). The germline V and J ends were trimmed by 3 bases and 7 bases, with 12 bases remaining between them. CDR3 length: 13 residues. Germline V CDR1 and CDR2: LGHNA, YNFKEQ. The CDR3 DNA sequence: TGTGCCAGCAGCCAGGGGCAGGGGAGTGAAGCTTTCTTT. Translation gives CASSQGQGSEAFF.

This sequence joins TRBV15 and TRBJ2-7; D is ambiguous. The CDR3 is 13 amino acids. Deletions cut 1 base from V and 5 bases from J, with 9 bases between. CDR1 is LNHNV, CDR2 YYDKDF, per germline (reference sequence). CDR3 region: CATSRVGRDEQYF. DNA for the CDR3: TGTGCCACCAGCAGAGTGGGTCGGGACGAGCAGTACTTC. The full variable domain, with the rest looked up from reference TRBV15 and TRBJ2-7, is DAMVIQNPRYQVTQFGKPVTLSCSQTLNHNVMYWYQQKSSQAPKLLFHYYDKDFNNEADTPDNFQSRRPNTSFCFLDIRSPGLGDTAMYLCATSRVGRDEQYFGPGTRLTVT.

The chain employs TRBV27 and TRBJ2-7, with TRBD2 identical over 12 bases. CDR3 length equals 16 residues. Per the germline V gene, CDR1 is MNHEY and CDR2 is SMNVEV (reference sequence). V gave up 4 bases and J gave up 7 bases; unmatched junction bases: 11. CDR3 loop: CASSWTSGVRRLEQYF. CDR3 in DNA: TGTGCCAGCAGTTGGACTAGCGGGGTGCGACGTTTAGAGCAGTACTTC.

The chain links TRBV18 to TRBJ2-3; 8 positions match TRBD1. The ends lost 4 bases at V and 1 base at J; junction bases unmatched: 1. Per germline, CDR1 KGHSH and CDR2 LQKENI. The CDR3 covers 14 residues. In DNA, the CDR3 is TGTGCCAGCTCACAGACAGGGGGCACAGATACGCAGTATTTT. Its translation: CASSQTGGTDTQYF.

The rearrangement uses TRBV23-1 and TRBJ2-6, with 9 bases matching TRBD1. TRBV23-1 is filed as an ORF, its function uncertain. The CDR3 is made up of 18 amino acids. V gave up 0 bases and J gave up 2 bases; unmatched junction bases: 5. In DNA form, the CDR3 reads TGCGCCAGCAGTCAATCGGGGACAGGGATCGCTGGGGCCAACGTCCTGACTTTC. This encodes CASSQSGTGIAGANVLTF.

V is TRBV7-2 and J is TRBJ2-1; maybe TRBD2 (6 bases). The V and J ends lost 7 bases and 0 bases respectively, with 13 bases between them. The germline gives CDR1 SGHTA, CDR2 FQGNSA. CDR3 length: 15 residues. The CDR3 DNA is TGTGCCAGCATCCCCGGACTAAGCTCCTACAATGAGCAGTTCTTC. Residues: CASIPGLSSYNEQFF. Together with reference TRBV7-2 and TRBJ2-1, the CDR3 gives the full variable domain: GAGVSQSPSNKVTEKGKDVELRCDPISGHTALYWYRQSLGQGLEFLIYFQGNSAPDKSGLPSDRFSAERTGGSVSTLTIQRTQQEDSAVYLCASIPGLSSYNEQFFGPGTRLTVL.